A single sample gave rise to the 12 T cell receptor beta chains below, sequenced in a study of STAT3 mutations in large granular lymphocyte leukemia. The study's findings and limits: In T-cell large granular lymphocyte leukemia, about half of patients showed multiple immunodominant subclonotypes.

Profiling relied on immunoSEQ multiplex PCR, and the TCRdb table lists in-frame clones only, not all of them. The table includes some 25,000 clones, about 95% detected once. Their antigens remain unidentified. Sequencing was performed on peripheral blood mononuclear cells. Every receptor here comes from a man aged 40-49 years with T-cell large granular lymphocyte leukemia. Some clones in this sample may be carry-over from other donors' samples.

The gene calls are TRBV30 and TRBJ2-2, with unresolved D. The CDR3 contains 13 residues. Trimming left V 3 bases short and J 6 bases short, with 11 bases between. Germline CDR1 is GTSNPN and CDR2 is SVGIG (reference sequence). For the CDR3, the DNA is TGTGCCTGGAGCCCCTTAGTAGCCGGGGAGCTGTTTTTT. Amino acids: CAWSPLVAGELFF.

The V and J genes are TRBV28 and TRBJ1-2; 10 nucleotides agree with TRBD1. The J segment lost 1 base and the V segment lost 2 bases, leaving 4 bases of the junction unmatched. CDR1 is MDHEN, CDR2 SYDVKM, per germline. This CDR3 comprises 16 residues. CDR3 in amino acids: CASSLGTGDFNYGYTF. CDR3 coding DNA: TGTGCCAGCAGTTTAGGGACAGGGGACTTTAACTATGGCTACACCTTC.

V is TRBV9 and J is TRBJ2-3, with 10 bases aligning to TRBD2. The CDR3 runs to 15 residues. V was pared by 3 bases and J by 1 base, with 2 bases of the junction left unmatched. Germline V gives CDR1 SGDLS, CDR2 YYNGEE. DNA for the CDR3: TGTGCCAGCAGCGCCGGACTAGCGGGCACAGATACGCAGTATTTT. Encoded protein: CASSAGLAGTDTQYF.

V and J are TRBV9 and TRBJ2-7; 7 bases line up with TRBD1. Germline V gives CDR1 SGDLS, CDR2 YYNGEE. The V segment lost 4 bases and the J segment 0 bases; nucleotides outside the gene matches: 4. The CDR3 is made up of 14 amino acids. The CDR3 bases are TGTGCCAGCAGCATAGGGACAGCCTCCTACGAGCAGTACTTC. As protein: CASSIGTASYEQYF.

The chain is built from TRBV27 and TRBJ2-4; no reliable D call. Germline CDR1 is MNHEY and CDR2 is SMNVEV (reference sequence). The CDR3 is made up of 14 amino acids. The V gene lost 3 bases and the J gene lost 0 bases, with 6 bases spanning the gap. The CDR3 bases are TGTGCCAGCAGTTTTTTACTAGCCAAAAACATTCAGTACTTC. It translates to CASSFLLAKNIQYF.

The rearrangement joins TRBV4-2 to TRBJ1-2; D call uncertain. Germline V gives CDR1 LGHNA, CDR2 YNFKEQ. Trimming cost V 0 bases and J 7 bases, with 6 bases left between them. This CDR3 comprises 12 residues. Here the CDR3 reads CASSQDSGGYTF. Here the CDR3 DNA reads TGTGCCAGCAGCCAAGATAGTGGTGGCTACACCTTC.

The chain couples TRBV7-2 to TRBJ1-2; 10 bases align to TRBD1. Trimming at V came to 5 bases and at J to 7 bases, leaving 10 bases not matched to a gene. Germline lookup yields CDR1 SGHTA and CDR2 FQGNSA. This CDR3 has 15 amino acids. In nucleotides, the CDR3 is TGTGCCAGCAGCCTAGAGCCGACAGGGGGCGGTGGCTACACCTTC. It is translated as CASSLEPTGGGGYTF. Full variable domain (rest looked up from reference TRBV7-2 and TRBJ1-2): GAGVSQSPSNKVTEKGKDVELRCDPISGHTALYWYRQSLGQGLEFLIYFQGNSAPDKSGLPSDRFSAERTGGSVSTLTIQRTQQEDSAVYLCASSLEPTGGGGYTFGSGTRLTVV.

The chain employs TRBV4-1 and TRBJ2-4; D perhaps matches TRBD2 (5 bases). V was trimmed by 2 bases and J by 0 bases, leaving 14 bases between them. This CDR3 comprises 17 residues. Germline V gene data show CDR1 as MGHRA and CDR2 as YSYEKL. The CDR3 spells CASSQRGEGLAKNIQYF. CDR3 nucleotides: TGCGCCAGCAGCCAACGGGGAGAGGGCTTAGCCAAAAACATTCAGTACTTC.

The chain has TRBV7-9 and TRBJ2-3; unclear D gene. The CDR3 length is 13 residues. CDR1 is SEHNR and CDR2 is FQNEAQ in the germline V gene (reference sequence). Trimming pared 5 bases from V and 2 bases from J, leaving 8 bases between. In nucleotides, the CDR3 is TGTGCCAGCAGCCTCATTATCACAGATACGCAGTATTTT. Translated: CASSLIITDTQYF.

This clone was observed a few times. The same CDR3 arises from other DNA sequences in this sample as well. The chain recombines TRBV18 with TRBJ1-5; D is undetermined. V was trimmed by 1 base and J by 4 bases, leaving 5 bases between them. Germline V gives CDR1 KGHSH, CDR2 LQKENI. The CDR3 extends over 13 amino acids. CDR3 sequence: CASSPQGNQPQHF. The CDR3 DNA follows: TGTGCCAGCTCACCACAGGGTAATCAGCCCCAGCATTTT.

The V gene is TRBV7-8, the J gene TRBJ2-6, with a weak D call TRBD1 (5 bases). V was clipped by 2 bases and J by 3 bases, with 11 bases between them. CDR1 SGHVS and CDR2 FQNEAQ come from the germline V gene. The CDR3 extends over 16 amino acids. CDR3 region: CASSLLRGGGANVLTF. The CDR3 nucleotides are TGTGCCAGCAGCTTACTTAGGGGTGGTGGGGCCAACGTCCTGACTTTC.

The gene calls are TRBV27 and TRBJ1-1; D is unresolved. Trimming took 3 bases from V and 1 from J, leaving 9 bases between them. Germline CDR1 reads MNHEY; CDR2 reads SMNVEV (reference sequence). The CDR3 is made up of 14 amino acids. This chain's CDR3 is CASSFDTSNTEAFF. The CDR3 DNA reads TGTGCCAGCAGTTTCGACACCTCGAACACTGAAGCTTTCTTT.